The next 22 T cell receptor beta chains were all read from a single sample in a study of low-dose radiotherapy and immunotherapy resistance in tumors. Primers used for first-strand cDNA, a TRAV- and TRBV-specific set, covered both alpha and beta chains. A roughly 20-cycle PCR with a constant-region primer and V-primer adapter amplified TCRs. MiXCR, run by TCRdb on the reads, gives a single entry per CDR3 protein. The sample lists about 10,000 distinct CDR3 sequences; 65% were seen once. These receptors were collected from a human donor with advanced metastatic prostate, ovarian, gallbladder or colorectal cancer (not recorded which). This table probably holds off-target reads from a library built for another chain.

A few counts support this clonotype. The chain employs TRBV5-1 and TRBJ2-7; D gene unclear. Trimming stripped 0 bases from V and 3 bases from J, with 4 bases between. Germline V gene data show CDR1 as SGHRS and CDR2 as YFSETQ. The CDR3 has 12 residues. The CDR3 loop reads CASSLDGYEQYF. The CDR3 nucleotides are TGCGCCAGCAGCTTGGACGGCTACGAGCAGTACTTC.

This rearrangement joins TRBV11-2 to TRBJ1-1; weak D call: TRBD1 (6 bases). Per the germline V gene, CDR1 is SGHAT and CDR2 is FQNNGV. V was shortened by 3 bases and J by 5 bases, with 10 bases between the two germline ends. The CDR3 extends over 13 amino acids. The CDR3 region is CASSLGAATEAFF. The DNA of the CDR3 is TGTGCCAGCAGCTTGGGGGCCGCAACTGAAGCTTTCTTT.

This clonotype appeared a few times. CDR3 amino acids: CASSSSGQTYYEQYF. CDR3 DNA sequence: TGTGCCAGCAGCTCTTCGGGACAAACTTATTACGAGCAGTACTTC. The V gene is TRBV5-6, the J gene TRBJ2-7; tentative D call: TRBD1 (6 bases). The ends were cut back, 3 bases at V and 4 bases at J, with 17 bases in the middle. CDR1 and CDR2 (germline): SGHDT, YYEEEE. The CDR3 length is 15 residues.

This clonotype was observed a few times. This chain joins TRBV6-1 and TRBJ2-6; D may be TRBD1 (7 bases). Germline lookup yields CDR1 MNHNS and CDR2 SASEGT. V lost 3 bases to trimming and J lost 4 bases, with 10 bases between them. CDR3 length equals 15 residues. This CDR3 reads CASSEEGAGANVLTF. In nucleotides, the CDR3 is TGTGCCAGCAGTGAGGAGGGGGCCGGGGCCAACGTCCTGACTTTC.

This clonotype came up once. V usage is TRBV5-1 and J usage is TRBJ2-3; 9 bases are shared with TRBD2. The length of the CDR3 is 16 residues. In germline, CDR1 is SGHRS, CDR2 YFSETQ. J was trimmed by 0 bases and V by 4 bases; bases with no gene match: 6. The CDR3 region has the DNA TGCGCCAGCAGCGTTGCTAGCGGGGTTAGCACAGATACGCAGTATTTT. It encodes CASSVASGVSTDTQYF. Using reference TRBV5-1 and TRBJ2-3 for the parts outside the CDR3, the full variable domain is KAGVTQTPRYLIKTRGQQVTLSCSPISGHRSVSWYQQTPGQGLQFLFEYFSETQRNKGNFPGRFSGRQFSNSRSEMNVSTLELGDSALYLCASSVASGVSTDTQYFGPGTRLTVL.

The V call is TRBV7-2, the J call TRBJ2-2, with 9 bases identical to TRBD1. J was trimmed by 4 bases and V by 7 bases; bases with no gene match: 13. CDR1 and CDR2 (germline): SGHTA, FQGNSA. The CDR3 length is 17 residues. CDR3: CASTSRGTGSGTGELFF. The CDR3 DNA reads TGTGCCAGCACCTCAAGGGGGACAGGGTCGGGCACCGGGGAGCTGTTTTTT.

This rearrangement joins TRBV19 to TRBJ2-1; 7 nucleotides align to TRBD1. Germline CDR1 is LNHDA and CDR2 is SQIVND (reference sequence). The CDR3 is 15 amino acids. J was trimmed by 7 bases and V by 3 bases; bases with no gene match: 9. The CDR3 coding sequence is TGTGCCAGTAGTATTAGGGGGCCCTCGGAGAATGAGCAGTTCTTC. It yields the protein CASSIRGPSENEQFF.

This clonotype was seen once. The V gene is TRBV5-1, the J gene TRBJ2-3; 8 bases match TRBD2. The V gene end was trimmed by 5 bases and the J gene end by 4 bases; junction bases not matched to a gene: 9. CDR3 size: 15 residues. CDR1 is SGHRS, CDR2 YFSETQ, per germline. The CDR3 DNA is TGCGCCAGCAGGGTGCTCAGCGGGAGTCCAGATACGCAGTATTTT. It codes for CASRVLSGSPDTQYF.

The V call is TRBV2, the J call TRBJ1-6; 7 nucleotides agree with TRBD1. The ends lost 3 bases at V and 7 bases at J; junction bases unmatched: 3. Germline CDR1 reads SNHLY; CDR2 reads FYNNEI. The CDR3 has 14 residues. Here the CDR3 DNA reads TGTGCCAGCAGTGACACCAGGGGGAATTCACCCCTCCACTTT. As protein: CASSDTRGNSPLHF.

The J gene is TRBJ2-2, the V gene TRBV28; D unresolved. CDR1 and CDR2 (germline): MDHEN, SYDVKM. The ends were cut back, 6 bases at V and 4 bases at J, with 6 bases in the middle. The CDR3 runs to 12 residues. The DNA of the CDR3 is TGTGCCAGCAGCCCAATCACCGGGGAGCTGTTTTTT. Translation: CASSPITGELFF. The full variable domain, rest sourced from reference TRBV28 and TRBJ2-2, is DVKVTQSSRYLVKRTGEKVFLECVQDMDHENMFWYRQDPGLGLRLIYFSYDVKMKEKGDIPEGYSVSREKKERFSLILESASTNQTSMYLCASSPITGELFFGEGSRLTVL.

The chain has TRBV15 and TRBJ2-6; D gene uncertain. Germline CDR1 is LNHNV and CDR2 is YYDKDF (reference sequence). V was pared by 3 bases and J by 2 bases, with 11 bases between. CDR3 size: 16 residues. The CDR3 nucleotides read TGTGCCACCAGCAGGGAAAGCTTTCCTGGGGCCAACGTCCTGACTTTC. Encoded protein: CATSRESFPGANVLTF. The whole variable domain, remainder taken from reference TRBV15 and TRBJ2-6, is DAMVIQNPRYQVTQFGKPVTLSCSQTLNHNVMYWYQQKSSQAPKLLFHYYDKDFNNEADTPDNFQSRRPNTSFCFLDIRSPGLGDTAMYLCATSRESFPGANVLTFGAGSRLTVL.

V usage is TRBV7-8 and J usage is TRBJ1-2; D might be TRBD1 (5 bases). Germline-derived CDR1 and CDR2 are SGHVS and FQNEAQ. The CDR3 is 12 amino acids. The V and J ends lost 5 bases and 6 bases respectively, with 10 bases between them. The CDR3 DNA sequence: TGTGCCAGCAGCCCGGGACGGGATGGCTACACCTTC. It encodes CASSPGRDGYTF.

This chain links TRBV19 with TRBJ2-2; the match to TRBD2 covers 10 bases. The ends lost 3 bases at V and 3 bases at J; junction bases unmatched: 4. This CDR3 region has 16 residues. Germline values: CDR1 LNHDA, CDR2 SQIVND (reference sequence). The CDR3 nucleotides are TGTGCCAGTAGTATCGGGCTAGCGGGAGACACCGGGGAGCTGTTTTTT. This codes for CASSIGLAGDTGELFF. Looking up the rest from reference TRBV19 and TRBJ2-2 gives the full variable domain: DGGITQSPKYLFRKEGQNVTLSCEQNLNHDAMYWYRQDPGQGLRLIYYSQIVNDFQKGDIAEGYSVSREKKESFPLTVTSAQKNPTAFYLCASSIGLAGDTGELFFGEGSRLTVL.

The chain carries TRBV4-3 and TRBJ2-7, with 9 bases identical to TRBD2. CDR3 length: 14 residues. The junction had 4 bases not matched to a gene; V was cut back by 3 bases and J by 4 bases. Per germline, CDR1 LGHNA and CDR2 YSLEER. The CDR3, as DNA: TGCGCCAGCAGCCAGAGACTAGCGGCTTACGAGCAGTACTTC. This codes for CASSQRLAAYEQYF.

CDR3 residues: CASSKGGLSLGYNEQFF. CDR3 bases: TGTGCCAGCAGCAAAGGAGGCTTGAGTTTGGGGTACAATGAGCAGTTCTTC. The rearrangement links TRBV21-1 to TRBJ2-1. TRBV21-1 is shown as a pseudogene. The CDR3 runs 17 residues.

In its sample, this clonotype was seen once. The rearrangement links TRBV11-2 to TRBJ2-1, with TRBD1 identical over 9 bases. Germline CDR1 SGHAT, CDR2 FQNNGV. This CDR3 has 14 residues. V was pared by 5 bases and J by 5 bases, with 4 bases of the junction left unmatched. Written as DNA, the CDR3 is TGTGCCAGCAGCCGGGACAGGGCTAACAATGAGCAGTTCTTC. Protein product: CASSRDRANNEQFF.

V is TRBV5-4 and J is TRBJ2-5; D gene ambiguous. The CDR3 is 12 amino acids. V was cut by 4 bases and J by 3 bases, with 7 bases left in between. The germline V gene has CDR1 SGHNT and CDR2 YYREEE (reference sequence). The CDR3 coding sequence is TGTGCCAGCAGCAGGAGAGAAGAGACCCAGTACTTC. Protein: CASSRREETQYF.

Written as DNA, the CDR3 is TGTGCCAGCAGCTCAGGGGCGGGGGGGAGGGGAAGGGAGCAGTTCTTC. Encoded protein: CASSSGAGGRGREQFF. The rearrangement uses TRBV11-1 and TRBJ2-1; 9 nucleotides agree with TRBD2. The germline V gene encodes CDR1 SGHAT and CDR2 FQDESV (reference sequence). The V gene end was trimmed by 4 bases and the J gene end by 10 bases; junction bases not matched to a gene: 14. The length of the CDR3 is 16 residues.

This clonotype occurred a few times. The rearrangement uses TRBV4-2 and TRBJ2-7; TRBD1 aligns across 7 bases. Germline values: CDR1 LGHNA, CDR2 YNFKEQ. Trimming took 1 base from V and 1 from J; bases not matched to a gene: 1. The CDR3 sequence is 14 residues long. CDR3 in DNA: TGTGCCAGCAGCCAAGGGGACAGTTCCTACGAGCAGTACTTC. This encodes CASSQGDSSYEQYF.

V is TRBV9 and J is TRBJ1-3, with a tentative D call TRBD1 (5 bases). The CDR3 is made up of 14 amino acids. The germline V gene encodes CDR1 SGDLS and CDR2 YYNGEE. V lost 6 bases and J lost 4, with 14 bases in between. The CDR3 reads CASTVGEIGNTIYF. CDR3 DNA sequence: TGTGCCAGCACCGTGGGGGAAATCGGAAACACCATATATTTT.

The chain has TRBV5-1 and TRBJ1-5; no clear D gene. This CDR3 is built from 14 residues. Germline V gene lookup returns CDR1 SGHRS and CDR2 YFSETQ. V lost 0 bases and J 8 bases, leaving 12 bases between the germline ends. CDR3 residues: CASSLDGRREPQHF. As DNA, the CDR3 is TGCGCCAGCAGCTTGGATGGGAGACGGGAGCCCCAGCATTTT.

The chain carries TRBV20-1 and TRBJ1-5; a weak D match, TRBD1 (5 bases). The CDR3 length is 14 residues. Trimming removed 6 bases from V and 7 bases from J, with 19 bases in between. Germline V lookup: CDR1 DFQATT, CDR2 SNEGSKA (reference sequence). The CDR3 DNA reads TGCAGTGCCCTCCCCGGGGAGGGACGGCAGCCCCAGCATTTT. Protein product: CSALPGEGRQPQHF.